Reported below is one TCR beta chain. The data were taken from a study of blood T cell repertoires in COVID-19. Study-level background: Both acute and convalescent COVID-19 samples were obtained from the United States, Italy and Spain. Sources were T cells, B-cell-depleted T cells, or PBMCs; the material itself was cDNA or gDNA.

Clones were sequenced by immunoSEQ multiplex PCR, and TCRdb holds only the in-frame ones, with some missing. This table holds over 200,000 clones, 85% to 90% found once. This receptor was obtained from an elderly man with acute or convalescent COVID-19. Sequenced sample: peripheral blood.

Written as DNA, the CDR3 is TGTGCCAGCAGTGATGGAGGGGGCCGGAATCAGCCCCAGCATTTT. Translating gives CASSDGGGRNQPQHF. The gene calls are TRBV6-1 and TRBJ1-5, with 7 bases aligning to TRBD1. J lost 4 bases, V lost 3 bases, and 6 bases had no gene match. This CDR3 has 15 amino acids. Germline V gene sequence: CDR1 MNHNS, CDR2 SASEGT.